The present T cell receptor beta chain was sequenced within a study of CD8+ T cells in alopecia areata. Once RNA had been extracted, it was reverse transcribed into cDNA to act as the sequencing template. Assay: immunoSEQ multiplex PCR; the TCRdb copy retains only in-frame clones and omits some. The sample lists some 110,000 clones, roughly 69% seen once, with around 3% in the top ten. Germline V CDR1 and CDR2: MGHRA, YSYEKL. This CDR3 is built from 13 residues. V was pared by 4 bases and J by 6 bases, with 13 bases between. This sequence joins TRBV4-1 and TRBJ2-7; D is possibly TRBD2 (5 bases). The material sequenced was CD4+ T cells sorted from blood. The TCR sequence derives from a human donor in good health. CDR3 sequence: CASSPKGLAEQYF. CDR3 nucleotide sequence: TGCGCCAGCAGCCCTAAAGGGCTAGCCGAGCAGTACTTC.